A single sample is the source of the 25 T cell receptor beta chains below, sequenced in a study of blood T cell repertoires in COVID-19. Sequencing was performed with immunoSEQ multiplex PCR; in TCRdb, only in-frame clones are kept and a portion is missing. The sample carries 80,000 to 100,000 clones, 80% recorded once. The sample taken for sequencing was peripheral blood. The receptors originated from a woman in her 70s with acute or convalescent COVID-19.

The rearrangement joins TRBV27 to TRBJ1-1, with no clear D. The CDR3 extends over 13 amino acids. Germline values: CDR1 MNHEY, CDR2 SMNVEV (reference sequence). V was clipped by 6 bases and J by 0 bases, with 8 bases between them. The DNA for the CDR3 is TGTGCCAGCAGGCCGGGGTTGAACACTGAAGCTTTCTTT. It yields the protein CASRPGLNTEAFF.

J is TRBJ1-3 and V is TRBV27, with D uncertain. V lost 2 bases, J lost 2 bases, and 7 bases lay in between. The germline CDR1 and CDR2 sequences are MNHEY and SMNVEV (reference sequence). CDR3 length: 14 residues. The CDR3 DNA reads as TGTGCCAGCAGTTTAGGGAGACCTGGAAACACCATATATTTT. This gives the protein CASSLGRPGNTIYF.

With respect to this clone: Other nucleotide sequences from this sample produce the same CDR3. V and J are TRBV19 and TRBJ2-1, with a weak D call TRBD2 (5 bases). The CDR3 covers 13 residues. V gave up 3 bases and J gave up 3 bases, with 6 bases separating them. CDR1 LNHDA and CDR2 SQIVND come from the germline V gene (reference sequence). This chain's CDR3 is CASSISVYNEQFF. CDR3 DNA sequence: TGTGCCAGTAGTATTAGCGTCTACAATGAGCAGTTCTTC.

With respect to this clone: In the same sample, other DNA sequences code for this CDR3. The genes are TRBV6-5 and TRBJ1-4; TRBD1 aligns across 7 bases. The CDR3 contains 15 residues. The V gene end was trimmed by 0 bases and the J gene end by 4 bases; junction bases not matched to a gene: 2. Germline V lookup: CDR1 MNHEY, CDR2 SVGAGI. CDR3: CASSYSGTVNEKLFF. In DNA, the CDR3 is TGTGCCAGCAGTTACTCGGGGACAGTTAATGAAAAACTGTTTTTT.

This clone came up a few times. The DNA of the CDR3 is TGTGCCATAGGGAGACAGGGGCTGAACACCGGGGAGCTGTTTTTT. It encodes CAIGRQGLNTGELFF. The chain uses TRBV10-3 and TRBJ2-2; 8 bases are shared with TRBD1. The ends lost 9 bases at V and 1 base at J; junction bases unmatched: 7. The CDR3 consists of 15 residues. CDR1 ENHRY and CDR2 SYGVKD come from the germline V gene.

In DNA form, the CDR3 reads TGTGCCAGCAGCTTAGTGGGACAGGGGGCGGGTGAGCAGTACTTC. Encoded protein: CASSLVGQGAGEQYF. The chain couples TRBV7-2 to TRBJ2-7, with TRBD1 matching 12 bases. Germline trimming cut 1 base from V and 7 bases from J; bases unmatched to any gene: 5. Germline V gene lookup returns CDR1 SGHTA and CDR2 FQGNSA. This CDR3 has 15 amino acids.

This chain joins TRBV21-1 and TRBJ2-7; TRBD2, the table's D call, lacks a check against the DNA. TRBV21-1 is a listed pseudogene. CDR3 length: 17 residues. DNA for the CDR3: TGTGCCAGCAGCAAACCGGATCCTCGGGAGCCCTCCTACGAGCAGTACTTC. The encoded protein is CASSKPDPREPSYEQYF.

V usage is TRBV9 and J usage is TRBJ2-2; the D gene is possibly TRBD1 (5 bases). Germline loops: CDR1 SGDLS, CDR2 YYNGEE. This CDR3 has 16 residues. V was shortened by 0 bases and J by 4 bases, with 13 bases between the two germline ends. CDR3 amino acids: CASSVGQFPGTGELFF. In DNA form, the CDR3 reads TGTGCCAGCAGCGTAGGACAGTTTCCGGGCACCGGGGAGCTGTTTTTT.

The chain recombines TRBV6-6 with TRBJ2-5; 10 bases are a match to TRBD2. Germline CDR1 and CDR2: MNHNY and SVGAGI (reference sequence). CDR3 length: 17 amino acids. J was trimmed by 4 bases and V by 5 bases; bases with no gene match: 13. This CDR3 reads CASSRVQLAGSRETQYF. The CDR3 DNA follows: TGTGCCAGCAGTCGGGTACAACTAGCGGGGTCGAGAGAGACCCAGTACTTC.

The CDR3 is CASSLEGLAGYNEQFF. For the CDR3, the DNA is TGTGCCAGCAGCTTAGAGGGCCTAGCGGGGTACAATGAGCAGTTCTTC. The rearrangement joins TRBV7-2 to TRBJ2-1; the match to TRBD2 covers 9 bases. Per germline, CDR1 SGHTA and CDR2 FQGNSA. V was pared by 1 base and J by 4 bases, with 5 bases of the junction left unmatched. The CDR3 has 16 amino acids. Supplemented by reference TRBV7-2 and TRBJ2-1, the full variable domain reads GAGVSQSPSNKVTEKGKDVELRCDPISGHTALYWYRQSLGQGLEFLIYFQGNSAPDKSGLPSDRFSAERTGGSVSTLTIQRTQQEDSAVYLCASSLEGLAGYNEQFFGPGTRLTVL.

The chain joins TRBV19 to TRBJ1-4; 9 bases agree with TRBD1. CDR1 and CDR2 from the germline V gene are LNHDA and SQIVND (reference sequence). The length of the CDR3 is 14 residues. V gave up 4 bases and J gave up 6 bases; unmatched junction bases: 3. CDR3 residues: CASSTQGAYEKLFF. CDR3 nucleotides: TGTGCCAGTAGTACACAGGGGGCGTATGAAAAACTGTTTTTT.

The chain recombines TRBV7-9 with TRBJ1-1, with TRBD1 matching 10 bases. The CDR3 has 15 amino acids. The V and J ends lost 5 bases and 3 bases, in that order; junction bases with no gene match: 6. Germline loops: CDR1 SEHNR, CDR2 FQNEAQ (reference sequence). CDR3 bases: TGTGCCAGCAGCACGACAGGGGGCGCCTACACTGAAGCTTTCTTT. This codes for CASSTTGGAYTEAFF.

The chain couples TRBV7-9 to TRBJ2-7; D is uncertain. V lost 1 base and J 3 bases, leaving 7 bases between the germline ends. The CDR3 contains 13 residues. Germline V gene sequence: CDR1 SEHNR, CDR2 FQNEAQ (reference sequence). The CDR3 DNA sequence: TGTGCCAGCAGCTTAGGGCCTAGCTACGAGCAGTACTTC. This sequence encodes CASSLGPSYEQYF.

The chain has TRBV29-1 and TRBJ2-1, with TRBD2 matching 9 bases. The trim removed 4 bases at V and 9 bases at J, leaving 7 bases unmatched. This CDR3 has 13 amino acids. Germline-derived CDR1 and CDR2 are SQVTM and ANQGSEA. CDR3 loop: CSVVAGGLGEQFF. In DNA form, the CDR3 reads TGCAGCGTTGTGGCGGGGGGGCTCGGTGAGCAGTTCTTC.

The rearrangement uses TRBV5-4 and TRBJ2-7; 7 bases line up with TRBD1. V gave up 3 bases and J gave up 2 bases; unmatched junction bases: 8. The germline V gene encodes CDR1 SGHNT and CDR2 YYREEE (reference sequence). CDR3 length: 15 residues. The CDR3 spells CASSSPGQGAYEQYF. CDR3 in DNA: TGTGCCAGCAGCTCCCCGGGGCAGGGGGCCTACGAGCAGTACTTC.

J is TRBJ2-1 and V is TRBV11-3; D is ambiguous. Germline-derived CDR1 and CDR2 are SGHNT and YENEEA. This CDR3 contains 13 residues. The V gene lost 2 bases and the J gene lost 4 bases, with 6 bases spanning the gap. CDR3 residues: CASSLNRYNEQFF. In DNA, the CDR3 is TGTGCCAGCAGCTTAAACAGATACAATGAGCAGTTCTTC.

The V call is TRBV28, the J call TRBJ2-2, with D unclear. This CDR3 contains 13 residues. V gave up 5 bases and J gave up 3 bases, with 7 bases separating them. Germline CDR1 MDHEN, CDR2 SYDVKM. Here the CDR3 DNA reads TGTGCCAGCAGTGCGGCCCACACCGGGGAGCTGTTTTTT. Translating gives CASSAAHTGELFF.

The rearrangement links TRBV28 to TRBJ2-2; possibly TRBD2 for D (5 bases). Germline CDR1 reads MDHEN; CDR2 reads SYDVKM. The CDR3 is 14 amino acids. The V end was cut by 4 bases, the J end by 1 base, with 7 bases between. The CDR3 DNA reads TGTGCCAGCAGTTCCGGGAAGAACACCGGGGAGCTGTTTTTT. This sequence encodes CASSSGKNTGELFF.

The genes are TRBV7-9 and TRBJ2-1, with D unresolved. The germline CDR1 and CDR2 sequences are SEHNR and FQNEAQ (reference sequence). Trimming took off 2 bases at V and 12 bases at J, with 20 bases between the two ends. This CDR3 region has 15 residues. DNA for the CDR3: TGTGCCAGCAGCTTATACCCATTAGCCACCTCGGGGCAGTTCTTC. This codes for CASSLYPLATSGQFF.

The chain uses TRBV6-5 and TRBJ2-3, with D possibly matching TRBD1 (5 bases). Germline loops: CDR1 MNHEY, CDR2 SVGAGI. The CDR3 sequence is 16 residues long. V lost 4 bases to trimming and J lost 0 bases, with 14 bases between them. The CDR3 loop is CASSFLQGSSTDTQYF. The CDR3 DNA reads as TGTGCCAGCAGTTTCCTTCAGGGTTCTAGCACAGATACGCAGTATTTT.

The chain employs TRBV28 and TRBJ2-2, with TRBD1 as a possible D gene (6 bases). Deletions cut 6 bases from V and 6 bases from J, with 17 bases between. The germline V gene encodes CDR1 MDHEN and CDR2 SYDVKM. The CDR3 length is 15 residues. The CDR3 DNA follows: TGTGCCAGCAGCCGTGACAGGCCGAGCGCCGGGGAGCTGTTTTTT. This translates into CASSRDRPSAGELFF.

This chain uses TRBV6-5 with TRBJ2-3, with D unclear. This CDR3 has 15 residues. The V and J ends lost 7 bases and 5 bases respectively, with 19 bases between them. Germline CDR1 and CDR2: MNHEY and SVGAGI. The CDR3 region is CASKIDGAGGDTQYF. CDR3 in DNA: TGTGCCAGCAAGATCGACGGCGCCGGCGGAGATACGCAGTATTTT.

The rearrangement links TRBV7-3 to TRBJ2-1, with 11 bases that match TRBD2. The CDR3 covers 15 residues. The germline gives CDR1 SGHTA, CDR2 FQGTGA. V was pared by 4 bases and J by 8 bases, with 7 bases of the junction left unmatched. The CDR3 DNA reads TGTGCCAGCAGCTGGATAGCGGGAGGGCGTGATGAGCAGTTCTTC. Encoded protein: CASSWIAGGRDEQFF.

The chain recombines TRBV2 with TRBJ1-1; possible D gene TRBD1, 6 bases. Germline values: CDR1 SNHLY, CDR2 FYNNEI. V lost 5 bases to trimming and J lost 4 bases, with 11 bases between them. This CDR3 region has 13 residues. CDR3 DNA: TGTGCCAGCAGTTCAGACAGGAGCACTGAAGCTTTCTTT. As protein: CASSSDRSTEAFF.

As regards this clone: An end of the junction differs from the germline gene, which may be a read error. The rearrangement links TRBV10-3 to TRBJ1-3; D gene uncertain. The CDR3 has 14 amino acids. CDR1 ENHRY and CDR2 SYGVKD come from the germline V gene. In nucleotides, the CDR3 is TGTGCCATCAGCGAGTCAGCCTCTGGAAACACCATATATTTT. Translating it yields CAISESASGNTIYF.